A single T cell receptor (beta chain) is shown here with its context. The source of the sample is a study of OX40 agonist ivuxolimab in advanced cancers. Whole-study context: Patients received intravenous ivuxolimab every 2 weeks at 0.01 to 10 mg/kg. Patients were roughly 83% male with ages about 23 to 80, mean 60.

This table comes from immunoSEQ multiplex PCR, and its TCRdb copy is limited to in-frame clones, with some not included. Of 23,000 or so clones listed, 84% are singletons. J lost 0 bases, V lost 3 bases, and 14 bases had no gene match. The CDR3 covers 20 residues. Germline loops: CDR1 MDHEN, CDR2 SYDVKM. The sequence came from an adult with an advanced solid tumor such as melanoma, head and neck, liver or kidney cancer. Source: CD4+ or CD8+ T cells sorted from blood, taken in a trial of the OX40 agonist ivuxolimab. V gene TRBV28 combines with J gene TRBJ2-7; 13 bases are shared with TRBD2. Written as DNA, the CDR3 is TGTGCCAGCAGTTTCATAGTCTCCGGGACTAGCGGGGAGAGCTCCTACGAGCAGTACTTC. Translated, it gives CASSFIVSGTSGESSYEQYF.